This T cell receptor (beta chain) stems from a study of identical twins. The CDR3 loop spans 12 amino acids. This clonotype was counted at least ten times. TCRdb independently ran MiXCR on the 5' RACE reads; one entry per CDR3 protein. The sample holds 570,000 or so distinct CDR3 sequences, around a tenth seen once. The sample was also linked to a second study, of yellow fever vaccine responses in identical twins. From that study: Each twin's T cell response to the vaccine was reported to look partly convergent and partly personalized.

The receptor was derived from a woman aged 18-29 years in good health. This rearrangement joins TRBV21-1 to TRBJ1-1. TRBV21-1 is flagged as a pseudogene. Sequencing was done on a sample of PBMCs. The DNA of the CDR3 is TGTGCCAGCAGCAAAGAAGATACTGAAGCTTTCTTT. It encodes CASSKEDTEAFF.